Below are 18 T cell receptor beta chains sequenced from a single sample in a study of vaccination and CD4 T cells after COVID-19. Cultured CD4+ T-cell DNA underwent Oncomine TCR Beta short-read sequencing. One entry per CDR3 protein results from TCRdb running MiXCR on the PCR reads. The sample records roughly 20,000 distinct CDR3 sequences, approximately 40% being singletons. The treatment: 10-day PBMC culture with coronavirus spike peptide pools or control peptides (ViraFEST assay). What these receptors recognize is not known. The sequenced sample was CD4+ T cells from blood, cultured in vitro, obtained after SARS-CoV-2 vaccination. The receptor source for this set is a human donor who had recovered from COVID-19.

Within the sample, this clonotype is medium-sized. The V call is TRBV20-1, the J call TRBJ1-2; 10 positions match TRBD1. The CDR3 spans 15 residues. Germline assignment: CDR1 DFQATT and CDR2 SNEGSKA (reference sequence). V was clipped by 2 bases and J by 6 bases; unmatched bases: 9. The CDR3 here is CSARTRTGGGNGYTF. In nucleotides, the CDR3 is TGCAGTGCTAGAACCCGGACAGGGGGTGGGAATGGCTACACCTTC.

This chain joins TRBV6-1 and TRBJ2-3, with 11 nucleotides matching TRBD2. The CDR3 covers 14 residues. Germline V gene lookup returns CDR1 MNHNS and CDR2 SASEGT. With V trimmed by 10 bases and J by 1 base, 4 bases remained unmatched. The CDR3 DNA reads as TGTGCCACATTACTAGCGGGGGGCACAGATACGCAGTATTTT. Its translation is CATLLAGGTDTQYF.

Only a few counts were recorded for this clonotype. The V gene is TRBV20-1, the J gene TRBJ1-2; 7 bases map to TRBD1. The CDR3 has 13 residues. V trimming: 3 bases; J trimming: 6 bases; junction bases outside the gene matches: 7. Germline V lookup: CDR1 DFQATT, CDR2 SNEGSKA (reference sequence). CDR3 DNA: TGCAGTGCTAGTTTGGCAGGGGGAGATGGCTACACCTTC. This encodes CSASLAGGDGYTF.

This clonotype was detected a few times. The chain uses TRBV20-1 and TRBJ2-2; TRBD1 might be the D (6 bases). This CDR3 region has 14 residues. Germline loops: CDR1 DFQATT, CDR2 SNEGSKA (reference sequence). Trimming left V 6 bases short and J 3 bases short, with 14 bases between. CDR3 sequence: CSAAGTIDTGELFF. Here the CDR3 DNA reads TGCAGTGCCGCCGGGACAATAGACACCGGGGAGCTGTTTTTT.

The CDR3 is CASREPTGVGSGNTIYF. In DNA form, the CDR3 reads TGTGCCAGCAGAGAACCTACCGGGGTGGGCTCTGGAAACACCATATATTTT. The rearrangement joins TRBV6-1 to TRBJ1-3, with unresolved D. CDR1 and CDR2 (germline): MNHNS, SASEGT. V was shortened by 6 bases and J by 0 bases, with 18 bases between the two germline ends. The CDR3 totals 17 residues.

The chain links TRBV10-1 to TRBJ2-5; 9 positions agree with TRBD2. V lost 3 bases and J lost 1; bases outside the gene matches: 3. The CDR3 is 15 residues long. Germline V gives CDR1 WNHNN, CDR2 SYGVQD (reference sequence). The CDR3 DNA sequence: TGCGCCAGCAGTGAAGGTAGCGGGGGCCAAGAGACCCAGTACTTC. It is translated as CASSEGSGGQETQYF.

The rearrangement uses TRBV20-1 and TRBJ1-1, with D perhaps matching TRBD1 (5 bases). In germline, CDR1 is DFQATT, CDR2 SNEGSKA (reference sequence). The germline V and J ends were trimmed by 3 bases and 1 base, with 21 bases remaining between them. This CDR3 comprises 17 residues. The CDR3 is CSASSWGDGFANTEAFF. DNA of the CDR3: TGCAGTGCTAGTTCATGGGGCGATGGGTTTGCGAACACTGAAGCTTTCTTT.

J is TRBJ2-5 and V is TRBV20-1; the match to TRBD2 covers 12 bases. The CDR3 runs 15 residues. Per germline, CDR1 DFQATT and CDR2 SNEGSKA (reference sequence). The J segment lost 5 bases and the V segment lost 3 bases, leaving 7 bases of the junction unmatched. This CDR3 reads CSARRLAGGPETQYF. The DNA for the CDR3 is TGCAGTGCTAGGAGGCTAGCGGGAGGGCCGGAGACCCAGTACTTC.

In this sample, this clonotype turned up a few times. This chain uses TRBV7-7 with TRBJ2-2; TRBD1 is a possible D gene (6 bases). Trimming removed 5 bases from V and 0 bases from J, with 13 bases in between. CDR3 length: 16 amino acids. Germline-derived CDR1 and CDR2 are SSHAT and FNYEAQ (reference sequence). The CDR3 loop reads CASSLSTGPNTGELFF. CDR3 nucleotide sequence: TGTGCCAGCAGCCTCTCGACAGGCCCGAACACCGGGGAGCTGTTTTTT. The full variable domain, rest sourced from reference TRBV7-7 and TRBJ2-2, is GAGVSQSPRYKVTKRGQDVTLRCDPISSHATLYWYQQALGQGPEFLTYFNYEAQPDKSGLPSDRFSAERPEGSISTLTIQRTEQRDSAMYRCASSLSTGPNTGELFFGEGSRLTVL.

CDR3 amino acids: CASTEIPGRGDRGYEQYF. The DNA for the CDR3 is TGTGCCAGCACGGAGATTCCCGGGAGGGGGGACAGGGGCTACGAGCAGTACTTC. The rearrangement links TRBV21-1 to TRBJ2-7; the table's D call TRBD1 went unverified against the DNA. TRBV21-1 is a documented pseudogene. CDR3 size: 18 residues.

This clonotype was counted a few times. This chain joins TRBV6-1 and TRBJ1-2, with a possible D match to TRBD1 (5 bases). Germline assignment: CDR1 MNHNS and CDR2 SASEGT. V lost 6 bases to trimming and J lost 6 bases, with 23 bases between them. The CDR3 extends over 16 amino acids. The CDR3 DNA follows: TGTGCCAGCAGAGGCGATCAGGGATTTCAGTTTGATGGCTACACCTTC. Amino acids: CASRGDQGFQFDGYTF.

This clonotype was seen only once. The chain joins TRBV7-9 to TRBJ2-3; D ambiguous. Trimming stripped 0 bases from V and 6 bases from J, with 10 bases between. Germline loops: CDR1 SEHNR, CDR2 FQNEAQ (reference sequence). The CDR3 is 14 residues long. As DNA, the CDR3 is TGTGCCAGCAGCTTAGCGGGCTTAGCTGATACGCAGTATTTT. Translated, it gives CASSLAGLADTQYF.

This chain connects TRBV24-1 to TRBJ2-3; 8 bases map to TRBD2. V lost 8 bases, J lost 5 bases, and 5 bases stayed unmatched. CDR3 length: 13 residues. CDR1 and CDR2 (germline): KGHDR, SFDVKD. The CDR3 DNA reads TGTGCCACCAAAGCGGGAGCAGTAGATACGCAGTATTTT. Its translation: CATKAGAVDTQYF.

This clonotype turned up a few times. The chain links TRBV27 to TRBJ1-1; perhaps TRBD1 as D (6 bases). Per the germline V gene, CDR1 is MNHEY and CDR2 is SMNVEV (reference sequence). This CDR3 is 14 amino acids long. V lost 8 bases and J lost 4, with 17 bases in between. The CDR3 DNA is TGTGCCAGCTGGTGGACCAGGGGTGGCACTGAAGCTTTCTTT. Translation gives CASWWTRGGTEAFF.

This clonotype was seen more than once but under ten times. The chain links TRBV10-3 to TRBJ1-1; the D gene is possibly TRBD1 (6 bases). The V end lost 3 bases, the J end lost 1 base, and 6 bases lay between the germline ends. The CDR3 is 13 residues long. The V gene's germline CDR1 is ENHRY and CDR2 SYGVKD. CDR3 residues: CAISDRGNTEAFF. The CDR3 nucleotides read TGTGCCATCAGTGACAGGGGGAACACTGAAGCTTTCTTT.

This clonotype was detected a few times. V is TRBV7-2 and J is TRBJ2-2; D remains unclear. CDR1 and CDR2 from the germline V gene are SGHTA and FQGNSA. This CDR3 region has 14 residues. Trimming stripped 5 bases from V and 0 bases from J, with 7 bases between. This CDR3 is CASSPPANTGELFF. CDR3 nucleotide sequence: TGTGCCAGCAGCCCACCCGCGAACACCGGGGAGCTGTTTTTT.

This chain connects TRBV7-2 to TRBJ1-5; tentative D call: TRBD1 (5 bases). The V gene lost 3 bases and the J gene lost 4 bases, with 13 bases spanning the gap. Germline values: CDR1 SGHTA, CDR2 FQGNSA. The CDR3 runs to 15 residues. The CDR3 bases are TGTGCCAGCAGCTTGGAGGCGGGGCTTAATCAGCCCCAGCATTTT. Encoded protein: CASSLEAGLNQPQHF.

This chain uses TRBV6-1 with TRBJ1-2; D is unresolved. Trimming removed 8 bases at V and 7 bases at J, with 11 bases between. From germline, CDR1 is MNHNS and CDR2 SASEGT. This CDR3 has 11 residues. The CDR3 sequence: CASQNTGGYTF. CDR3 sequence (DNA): TGTGCCAGCCAAAATACGGGTGGCTACACCTTC.